This is a list of T cell receptor beta chains from one sample in a study of T cell repertoires in cytomegalovirus infection. TCRdb independently ran MiXCR on the reads; one entry per CDR3 protein. The top ten clones hold about four fifths of a sample with about 27,000 distinct CDR3 sequences, about 19% of them seen once. These receptors have no known antigen. Sequencing used CD8+ T cells from cultured PBMCs, obtained from culture after CMV antigen stimulation. These receptors were taken from a human donor in good health (CMV status not recorded). Some clones in this sample may be carry-over from other donors' samples. Each CDR3 is given with its conserved first and last residue. The order of the fields is D gene, J gene, V gene, clone size, CDR3 protein, CDR3 DNA. D genes are given only for firm matches. Some rows have no size entry. The others give once, few or many, or a class for an expanded clone.

d_gene: NA
j_gene: TRBJ2-7
v_gene: TRBV27
abundance: NA
CDR3aa: CASSFLAENYEQYF
CDR3nt: TGTGCCAGCAGTTTCCTCGCGGAGAACTATGAGCAGTACTTC

d_gene: NA
j_gene: TRBJ2-3
v_gene: TRBV4-2
abundance: NA
CDR3aa: CASSQRDFTDTQYF
CDR3nt: TGTGCCAGCAGCCAGCGGGACTTCACAGATACGCAGTATTTT

d_gene: TRBD1
j_gene: TRBJ2-3
v_gene: TRBV7-8
abundance: few
CDR3aa: CASSLDRGRADTQYF
CDR3nt: TGTGCCAGCAGCCTGGACAGGGGGCGAGCAGATACGCAGTATTTT

d_gene: NA
j_gene: TRBJ2-3
v_gene: TRBV7-2
abundance: few
CDR3aa: CASSRTSTDTQYF
CDR3nt: TGTGCCAGCAGCCGGACTAGCACAGATACGCAGTATTTT

d_gene: NA
j_gene: TRBJ2-5
v_gene: TRBV6-6
abundance: few
CDR3aa: CASSYRRREQETQYF
CDR3nt: TGTGCCAGCAGTTATCGGCGCCGGGAACAAGAGACCCAGTACTTC

d_gene: NA
j_gene: TRBJ2-1
v_gene: TRBV7-6
abundance: few
CDR3aa: CASSLGDRGEWNEQFF
CDR3nt: TGTGCCAGCAGCTTAGGGGATAGGGGGGAGTGGAATGAGCAGTTCTTC

d_gene: TRBD2
j_gene: TRBJ2-1
v_gene: TRBV6-2/TRBV6-3
abundance: NA
CDR3aa: CASNERGLFPLQFF
CDR3nt: TGTGCCAGCAATGAGCGGGGACTATTCCCTCTACAGTTCTTC

d_gene: TRBD1
j_gene: TRBJ1-1
v_gene: TRBV13
abundance: NA
CDR3aa: CASSGTGDEAFF
CDR3nt: TGTGCCAGCAGTGGGACAGGGGATGAAGCTTTCTTT

d_gene: TRBD2
j_gene: TRBJ2-1
v_gene: TRBV25-1
abundance: NA
CDR3aa: CASSEIAGGYNEQFF
CDR3nt: TGTGCCAGCAGTGAAATAGCGGGGGGTTACAATGAGCAGTTCTTC

d_gene: NA
j_gene: TRBJ2-7
v_gene: TRBV6-2/TRBV6-3
abundance: few
CDR3aa: CASRQGGLGEQYF
CDR3nt: TGTGCCAGCAGGCAGGGAGGACTGGGGGAGCAGTACTTC

d_gene: NA
j_gene: TRBJ2-3
v_gene: TRBV11-2
abundance: many
CDR3aa: CASSLTGTDTQYF
CDR3nt: TGTGCCAGCAGCTTGACCGGCACAGATACGCAGTATTTT

d_gene: TRBD2
j_gene: TRBJ2-1
v_gene: TRBV7-6
abundance: NA
CDR3aa: CASSSTSVPLNEQFF
CDR3nt: TGTGCCAGCAGCTCTACTAGCGTTCCCCTCAACGAGCAGTTCTTC

d_gene: NA
j_gene: TRBJ2-2
v_gene: TRBV7-3
abundance: NA
CDR3aa: CASSPVRSGTGELFF
CDR3nt: TGTGCCAGCAGCCCAGTACGAAGTGGGACCGGGGAGCTGTTTTTT